This TCR beta chain was found in a study of Graves' ophthalmopathy and Graves' hyperthyroidism. Findings and caveats of the study: Using 13 signatures, a model distinguished ophthalmopathy from stable hyperthyroidism, reaching more than 85% sensitivity and around 81% specificity.

As for this clonotype: Its antigen is unidentified.

Germline-derived CDR1 and CDR2 are SGHRS and YFSETQ. The length of the CDR3 is 17 residues. Trimming took 0 bases from V and 0 from J; bases not matched to a gene: 9. CDR3 regions of TCR beta were amplified from RNA transcripts. The first round was an RT-PCR with HTBI primers, and the second round was a multiplex PCR. TCRdb analysed the multiplex PCR reads with MiXCR anew, one entry per CDR3 protein. The data contain 40,000 or so distinct CDR3 sequences, approximately 55% of them singletons. V gene TRBV5-1 combines with J gene TRBJ2-7; 7 nucleotides match TRBD1. The source is an adult woman with stable Graves' hyperthyroidism. What was sequenced was peripheral blood. The CDR3 here is CASSLVPDRPYSYEQYF. DNA of the CDR3: TGCGCCAGCAGCTTGGTACCGGACAGGCCATACTCCTACGAGCAGTACTTC.